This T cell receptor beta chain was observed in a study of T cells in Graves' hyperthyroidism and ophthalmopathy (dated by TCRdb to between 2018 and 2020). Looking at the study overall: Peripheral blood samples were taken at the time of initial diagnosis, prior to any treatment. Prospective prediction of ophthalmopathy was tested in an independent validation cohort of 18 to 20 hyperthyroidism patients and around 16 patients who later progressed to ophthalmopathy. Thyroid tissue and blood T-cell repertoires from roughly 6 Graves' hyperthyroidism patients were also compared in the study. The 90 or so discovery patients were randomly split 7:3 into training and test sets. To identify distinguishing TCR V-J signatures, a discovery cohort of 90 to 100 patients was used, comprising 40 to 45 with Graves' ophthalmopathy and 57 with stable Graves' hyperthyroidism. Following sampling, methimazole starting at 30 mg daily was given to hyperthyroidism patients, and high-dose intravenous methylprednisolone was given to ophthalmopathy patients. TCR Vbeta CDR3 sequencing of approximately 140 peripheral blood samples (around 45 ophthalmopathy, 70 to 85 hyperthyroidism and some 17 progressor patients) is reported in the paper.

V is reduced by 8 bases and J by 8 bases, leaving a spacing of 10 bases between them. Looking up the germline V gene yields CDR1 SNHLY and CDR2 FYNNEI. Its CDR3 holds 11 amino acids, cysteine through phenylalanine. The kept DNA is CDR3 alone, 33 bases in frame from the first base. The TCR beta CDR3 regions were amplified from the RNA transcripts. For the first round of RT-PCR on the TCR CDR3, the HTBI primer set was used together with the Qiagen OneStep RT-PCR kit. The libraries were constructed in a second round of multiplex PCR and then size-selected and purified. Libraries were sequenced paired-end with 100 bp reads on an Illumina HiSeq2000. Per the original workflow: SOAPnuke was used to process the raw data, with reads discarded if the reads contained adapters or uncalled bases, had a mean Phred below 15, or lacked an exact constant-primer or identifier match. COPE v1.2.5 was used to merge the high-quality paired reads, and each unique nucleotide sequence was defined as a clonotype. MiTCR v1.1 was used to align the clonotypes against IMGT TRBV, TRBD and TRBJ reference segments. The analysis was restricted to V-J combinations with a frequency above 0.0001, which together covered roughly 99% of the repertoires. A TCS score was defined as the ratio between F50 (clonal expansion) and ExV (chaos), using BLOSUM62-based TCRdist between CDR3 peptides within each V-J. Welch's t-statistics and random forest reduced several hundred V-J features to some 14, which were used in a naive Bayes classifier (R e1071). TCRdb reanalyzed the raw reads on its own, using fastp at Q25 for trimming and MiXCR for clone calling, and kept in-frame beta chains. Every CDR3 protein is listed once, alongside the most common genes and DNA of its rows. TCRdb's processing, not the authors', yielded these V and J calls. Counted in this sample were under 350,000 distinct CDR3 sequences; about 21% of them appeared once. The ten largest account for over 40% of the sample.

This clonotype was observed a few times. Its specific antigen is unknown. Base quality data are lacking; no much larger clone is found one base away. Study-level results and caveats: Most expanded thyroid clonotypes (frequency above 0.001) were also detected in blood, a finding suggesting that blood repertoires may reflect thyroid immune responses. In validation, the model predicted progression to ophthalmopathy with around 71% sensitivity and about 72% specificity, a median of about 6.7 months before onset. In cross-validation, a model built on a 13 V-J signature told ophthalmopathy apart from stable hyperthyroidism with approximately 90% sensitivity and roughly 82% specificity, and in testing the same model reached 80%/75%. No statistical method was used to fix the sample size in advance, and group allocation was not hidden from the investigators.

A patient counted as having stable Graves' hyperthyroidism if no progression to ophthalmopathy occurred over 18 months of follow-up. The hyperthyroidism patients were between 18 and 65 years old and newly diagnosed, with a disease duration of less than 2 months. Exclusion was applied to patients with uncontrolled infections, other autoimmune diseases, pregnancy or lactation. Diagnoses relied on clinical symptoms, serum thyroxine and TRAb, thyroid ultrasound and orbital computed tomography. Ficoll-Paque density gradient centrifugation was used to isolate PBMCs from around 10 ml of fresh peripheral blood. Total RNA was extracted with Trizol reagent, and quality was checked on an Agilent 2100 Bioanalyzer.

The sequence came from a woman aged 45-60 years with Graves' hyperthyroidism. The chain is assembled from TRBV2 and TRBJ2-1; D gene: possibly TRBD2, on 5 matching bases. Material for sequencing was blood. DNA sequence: TGTGCCAGCCTCTATAGCGATGAGCAGTTCTTC. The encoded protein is CASLYSDEQFF.